This paragraph reports one TCR beta chain. These data belong to a study of T-cell memory formation after mild COVID-19. Each CDR3 protein is one row after TCRdb ran MiXCR on the 5' RACE reads. In the table there are 580,000 or so distinct CDR3 sequences, 17% of which are singletons. This receptor was taken from an adult woman who had mild COVID-19 (a few samples of this study predate the infection). Cell type and time point are not known. The sequenced material came from PBMCs or a T cell subset sorted from them (not recorded which).

In nucleotides, the CDR3 is TGTGCCAGCAGTTTCACCGGGGGATTATCCTACGAGCAGTACTTC. Amino acid sequence: CASSFTGGLSYEQYF. The V gene is TRBV27, the J gene TRBJ2-7; D is possibly TRBD2 (6 bases). V was pared by 3 bases and J by 1 base, with 13 bases between. This CDR3 is 15 amino acids long. Germline V lookup: CDR1 MNHEY, CDR2 SMNVEV (reference sequence).